The next 3 T cell receptor beta chains were all read from a single sample in a study of cytomegalovirus exposure and HLA in healthy donors. Researchers ran the PCR with 60 Vbeta and 13 Jbeta primers. Method: immunoSEQ multiplex PCR; TCRdb's copy keeps in-frame clones and lacks some. Here the sample spans around 180,000 clones, 75% to 90% being singletons. Material for sequencing was PBMCs. All receptors derive from a boy younger than 10 in good health and CMV-seronegative.

The chain links TRBV5-1 to TRBJ2-1; TRBD2 matches 12 bases. Trimming removed 0 bases from V and 5 bases from J; junction bases left unmatched: 6. This CDR3 region has 17 residues. Germline CDR1 SGHRS, CDR2 YFSETQ. The CDR3 is CASSLGLAGGPDNEQFF. CDR3 nucleotide sequence: TGCGCCAGCAGCTTGGGGCTAGCGGGGGGGCCTGACAATGAGCAGTTCTTC.

This chain joins TRBV11-2 and TRBJ2-3; D not certain. The CDR3 runs 16 residues. V was shortened by 5 bases and J by 0 bases, with 15 bases between the two germline ends. Germline V gene lookup returns CDR1 SGHAT and CDR2 FQNNGV. The CDR3 DNA reads TGTGCCAGCAGCGCGGTTAGTGATCCTAGCACAGATACGCAGTATTTT. This gives the protein CASSAVSDPSTDTQYF.

There are a few counts of this clone. J is TRBJ1-1 and V is TRBV6-5, with D unresolved. The CDR3 has 13 residues. The V end lost 5 bases, the J end lost 5 bases, and 12 bases lay between the germline ends. Per germline, CDR1 MNHEY and CDR2 SVGAGI. The CDR3 sequence is CASSETVRTEAFF. The CDR3 nucleotides are TGTGCCAGCAGTGAAACTGTGAGGACTGAAGCTTTCTTT.